This T cell receptor beta chain was found in a study of cytomegalovirus exposure and HLA in healthy donors (dated by TCRdb to the late 2010s). For context, the study as a whole: In an earlier analysis of 587 of the donors, around 300 Gb of sequence data and some 120 million unique TCR beta sequences from roughly 190 million T cells were reported. The later analysis used no new phenotypic data to find candidate immune exposures, relying instead on TCR beta sequences and their occurrence across donors. An earlier analysis of nearly 600 of the donors applied high-throughput TCR beta sequencing to assess whether each TCR beta V gene segment acted as functional or pseudogenic. Alongside the repertoire data, information on donor age, sex, ethnicity and CMV serostatus was compiled. Among roughly 400 genotyped donors of the cohort, an average of approximately 220,000 unique TCR beta nucleotide sequences was sequenced per donor, of which roughly 18% were non-productive. Roughly 5 DR-DQ haplotypes were handled as single units for association and clustering because linkage in the cohort was strong. Typing coverage varied by locus: about 629-640 donors for A, B, C, DRB1 and DQB1; more than 500 for DQA1; about 600 for DPA1; some 470 for DPB1. Class I and class II HLA loci were covered by the typing at four-digit resolution. A later genetic analysis took genome-wide SNP genotypes for about three fifths of the roughly 670 donors and used that subset as a discovery cohort. A later analysis re-analyzed previously published TCR beta repertoires from hundreds of donors and added high-resolution HLA genotyping to study TCR occurrence patterns. All discovery cohort repertoires had been generated using a single sequencing platform. The study combined high-throughput TCR immunosequencing, statistical association of individual TCRs with disease status, and machine learning to predict cytomegalovirus infection status. The study profiled the T cell repertoires of hundreds of subjects by immunosequencing and related them to cytomegalovirus serostatus. The study aimed to test whether cataloging public T cell receptors could reveal signatures of past pathogen exposure. Approximately 300 gigabases of sequencing data and approximately 91 million unique TCR sequences made up an early release that covered roughly 670 HLA-typed donors. In addition to the first cohort of 666 subjects, a separate validation cohort of about 120 different subjects was used. Of the 300 to 500 genotyped donors, roughly 80% were placed in the genetic ancestry cluster associated with self-reported Caucasian donors.

Details on this clone: Which antigen it targets is not known. Base qualities are missing; no much larger clone stands one base away.

The library was made by the immunoSEQ multiplex PCR assay. For the multiplex PCR, a mixture combining 60 forward primers for TCR Vbeta segments and 13 reverse primers for TCR Jbeta segments was used. A multiplex PCR assay on genomic DNA amplified the CDR3 region of rearranged TCR beta genes. The amplified TCR beta libraries were sequenced on the Illumina HiSeq System as 87-base-pair reads. Processing in the source paper ran as follows. In a later analysis, tens of millions of unique TCR beta chains were counted across the roughly 670 repertoires, and roughly 11 million of these chains were shared by at least two donors. Raw reads were error-corrected and collapsed into unique sequences by a nearest-neighbor algorithm in which closely related sequences were merged to remove PCR and sequencing errors. V, D and J gene segments were assigned by aligning CDR3 sequences to IMGT reference sequences. For a sequence to be retained, at least a six-nucleotide match to both a V gene segment and a J gene segment was required. Rearrangements were classified as productive when the CDR3 lacked stop codons and remained in frame with V and J, and all other rearrangements were classified as non-productive. Following IMGT convention, CDR3 was defined as the stretch from the second conserved V-encoded cysteine up to the conserved J-encoded phenylalanine. The earlier analysis of 450 to 750 of the donors excluded any sequence lacking an unambiguous match to a single V gene segment. An earlier analysis of about 590 of the donors classified V segments as functional when productive rearrangements were above 56.7% and as segregating when the standard deviation between donors was above 5%. A statistical classification framework was developed to diagnose cytomegalovirus status using the catalog of TCR beta chain sequences. In a later analysis, TCR nucleotide sequences were compared against IMGT/GENE-DB human TR gene sequences so that V and J genes could be assigned. The TCRdist pipeline was used in a later analysis to assign CDR3 sequences and most-parsimonious VDJ recombination scenarios. In a later analysis, each TCR beta chain was defined by its CDR3 amino acid sequence together with its V-gene family, and reads lacking a unique V-gene family were excluded. To address suspected cross-contamination and a sequencing artifact, a later analysis removed 592 highly shared, low-generation-probability nucleotide sequences. In a later analysis, a clonal expansion index for each public chain was calculated from normalized within-repertoire ranks of inferred template counts. A later analysis computed generation probabilities with a VDJ recombination model fitted to out-of-frame rearrangements, and checked the results against IGoR. Hypergeometric tests were used in a later analysis to score TCR-TCR, TCR-HLA and TCR-CMV co-occurrence, with a repertoire-size bias correction applied to the TCR pairs. A later analysis estimated false discovery rates by permuting HLA or CMV assignments 20 times. A later analysis grouped co-occurring TCRs with DBSCAN, adding TCRdist sequence similarity when clustering within HLA-allele-positive subsets. For co-occurrence clustering, repertoires with fewer than 30,000 or more than 120,000 public chains were excluded, along with four to six repertoires with anomalous nucleotide sharing. TCRdb carries this immuneACCESS record with in-frame sequences only. Its versions omit some clonotypes, under half of them owing to an unresolved V gene in the studies checked, with the rest unexplained. D and trimming come from the DNA, and the V and J calls and clone size come from that table. Present in this sample are approximately 200,000 clones, about 79% of which were seen just once. Jointly, the top ten make up about 0.092% of the sample.

The CDR3 runs 12 residues from the cysteine to the phenylalanine. The sequence is cut down to CDR3 DNA, 36 bases in frame from base 1. The junction shows trimming of 6 bases on V and 2 bases on J, plus 6 bases between the germline ends. The germline V gene yields SNHLY for CDR1 and FYNNEI for CDR2. What the authors observed across the whole study: At a false discovery rate of 0.05, a later analysis linked 16,000 or so TCR beta sequences to specific HLA alleles. A later analysis found that TCR association rates varied across HLA loci, with DRB1 alleles showing the most associated TCRs and HLA-C alleles the fewest. A few of the identified cytomegalovirus-associated TCR beta chains were confirmed in vitro to be specific for cytomegalovirus antigens. An earlier analysis of 587 of the donors showed that most TCR beta V segments appeared in productive rearrangements either about 87% or about 30% of the time, which broadly matched IMGT annotations. A later analysis found that HLA-associated TCR beta chains were more clonally expanded and had lower generation probabilities than equally common non-associated chains. Only TCR beta chains were sequenced in this cohort, and the absence of alpha or paired-chain data limited detectable features. A later analysis found that most CMV-associated TCR beta chains appeared HLA-restricted, with HLA associations seemingly driven largely by CMV exposure. A further reported finding was that TCR beta sequences accurately predicted the HLA-A and HLA-B alleles for most subjects in the first cohort. When HLA alleles, especially DR and DQ, strongly co-occurred, TCR associations were difficult to assign to individual alleles. Most TCR sequences were seen in very few donors, while some public TCRs were found in many individuals. The earlier analysis of fewer than 750 of the donors excluded 15 to 20 rarely observed V segments, including chromosome 9 orphons, because counts were too low. In the study, some 160 TCR beta chains were listed as associated with cytomegalovirus. Several of the top co-occurrence clusters appeared to be linked to parvovirus B19, influenza, CMV and Epstein-Barr virus, according to a later analysis. Sequencing depth was assumed to be roughly uniform across donors in the presence/absence analyses, though that assumption may not hold. For the cohort, immune exposure information was limited to CMV serostatus. A cluster of highly shared sequence variants was judged likely to represent a technical artifact of the sequencing pipeline. Linkage disequilibrium might explain the correlated functional status among segregating V segments, but an unknown experimental factor could not be excluded. According to the authors, the approach could potentially be generalized to other disease states and immunological phenotypes. Compared with the roughly 700-donor mean, donors in an Asian-associated ancestry cluster had fewer N-insertions in productive TCRs, according to a later genetic analysis. Some IMGT-functional V segments, including TRBV6-2 and TRBV6-3, could not be distinguished by the 87-base-pair reads and were therefore excluded. An association between a missense DCLRE1C variant and V-gene and J-gene trimming of TCR beta chains was found in a later genetic analysis and replicated in an independent cohort. Cytomegalovirus status was reported to be diagnosed by the classifier with high specificity and sensitivity in both the original and validation cohorts. Because HLA typing was missing for some donors at each locus, association tests included only the typed subset.

The cohort was made up of under 800 healthy bone marrow donors. All cohort members were sampled while nominally healthy, although unrecorded immune exposures were likely present. The donor was CMV seronegative and was included in the group of 352 seronegative cohort members. A peripheral blood sample was collected from each donor, and TCR beta sequencing was performed on peripheral blood mononuclear cells. The Qiagen DNeasy Blood Extraction Kit was used to extract genomic DNA from the blood cell samples. This TCR derives from a boy younger than 10 in good health and CMV-seronegative. This receptor chain uses TRBV2 and TRBJ2-3; a tentative D match to TRBD2 spans 5 bases. Sequencing was done on a sample of PBMCs. The DNA is as follows: TGTGCCAGCAGCGACTACACAGATACGCAGTATTTT. The encoded protein is CASSDYTDTQYF.